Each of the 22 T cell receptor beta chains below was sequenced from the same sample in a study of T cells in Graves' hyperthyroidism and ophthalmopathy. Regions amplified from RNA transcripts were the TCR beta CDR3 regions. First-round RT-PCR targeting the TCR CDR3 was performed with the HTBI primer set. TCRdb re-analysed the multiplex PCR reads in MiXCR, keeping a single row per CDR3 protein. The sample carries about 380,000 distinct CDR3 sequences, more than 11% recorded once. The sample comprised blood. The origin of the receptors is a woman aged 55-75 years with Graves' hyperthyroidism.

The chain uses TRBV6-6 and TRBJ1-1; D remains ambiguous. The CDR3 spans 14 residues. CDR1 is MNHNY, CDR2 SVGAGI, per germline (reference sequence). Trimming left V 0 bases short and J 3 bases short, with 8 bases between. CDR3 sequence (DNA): TGTGCCAGCAGTTACTCTATTCCATACACTGAAGCTTTCTTT. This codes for CASSYSIPYTEAFF.

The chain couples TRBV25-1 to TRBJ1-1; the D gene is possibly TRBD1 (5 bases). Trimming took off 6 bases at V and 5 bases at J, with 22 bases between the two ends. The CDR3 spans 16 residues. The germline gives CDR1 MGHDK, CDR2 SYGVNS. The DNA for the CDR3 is TGTGCCAGCAGGGGGTCTGGGGGAATTAGGGATACTGAAGCTTTCTTT. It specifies CASRGSGGIRDTEAFF. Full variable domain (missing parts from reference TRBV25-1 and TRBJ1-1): EADIYQTPRYLVIGTGKKITLECSQTMGHDKMYWYQQDPGMELHLIHYSYGVNSTEKGDLSSESTVSRIRTEHFPLTLESARPSHTSQYLCASRGSGGIRDTEAFFGQGTRLTVV.

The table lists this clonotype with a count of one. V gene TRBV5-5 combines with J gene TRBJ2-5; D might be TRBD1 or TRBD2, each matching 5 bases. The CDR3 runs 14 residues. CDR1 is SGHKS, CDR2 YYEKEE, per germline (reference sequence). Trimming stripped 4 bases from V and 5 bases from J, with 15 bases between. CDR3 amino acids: CASSHGTREETQYF. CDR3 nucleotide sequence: TGTGCCAGCAGCCACGGGACCAGGGAGGAGACCCAGTACTTC. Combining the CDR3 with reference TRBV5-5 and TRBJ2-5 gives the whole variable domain DAGVTQSPTHLIKTRGQQVTLRCSPISGHKSVSWYQQVLGQGPQFIFQYYEKEERGRGNFPDRFSARQFPNYSSELNVNALLLGDSALYLCASSHGTREETQYFGPGTRLLVL.

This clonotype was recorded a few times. DNA of the CDR3: TGTGCCAGTAGTACCCGAATATACGCCGGGTCGACGTGGGAGGGCTACACCTTC. Translation: CASSTRIYAGSTWEGYTF. The chain couples TRBV19 to TRBJ1-2; no firm D call. The CDR3 loop spans 18 amino acids. The germline V and J ends were trimmed by 4 bases and 8 bases, with 29 bases remaining between them. Germline V gene data show CDR1 as LNHDA and CDR2 as SQIVND (reference sequence). The full variable domain, rest sourced from reference TRBV19 and TRBJ1-2, is DGGITQSPKYLFRKEGQNVTLSCEQNLNHDAMYWYRQDPGQGLRLIYYSQIVNDFQKGDIAEGYSVSREKKESFPLTVTSAQKNPTAFYLCASSTRIYAGSTWEGYTFGSGTRLTVV.

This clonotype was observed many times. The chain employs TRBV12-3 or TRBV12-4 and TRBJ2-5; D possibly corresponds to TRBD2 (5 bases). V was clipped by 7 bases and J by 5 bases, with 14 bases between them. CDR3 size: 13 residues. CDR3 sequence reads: CASTRGRMETQYF. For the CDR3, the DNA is TGTGCCAGCACCCGGGGTAGAATGGAGACCCAGTACTTC.

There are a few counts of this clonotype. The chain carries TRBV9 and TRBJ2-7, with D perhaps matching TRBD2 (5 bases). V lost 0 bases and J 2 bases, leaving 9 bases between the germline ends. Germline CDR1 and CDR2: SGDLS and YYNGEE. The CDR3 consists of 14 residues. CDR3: CASSVDEGPYEQYF. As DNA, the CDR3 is TGTGCCAGCAGCGTAGACGAGGGCCCCTACGAGCAGTACTTC.

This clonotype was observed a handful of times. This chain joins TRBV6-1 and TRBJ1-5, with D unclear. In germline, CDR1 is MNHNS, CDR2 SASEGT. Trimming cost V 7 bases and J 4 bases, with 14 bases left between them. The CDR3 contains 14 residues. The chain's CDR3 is CASTALDGNQPQHF. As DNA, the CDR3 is TGTGCCAGCACCGCTCTGGACGGGAATCAGCCCCAGCATTTT.

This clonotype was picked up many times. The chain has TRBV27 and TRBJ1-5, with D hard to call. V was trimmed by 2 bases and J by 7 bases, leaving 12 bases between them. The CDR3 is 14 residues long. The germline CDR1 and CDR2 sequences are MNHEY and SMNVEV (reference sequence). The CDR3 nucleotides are TGTGCCAGCAGTTTAGGAGCTGCGGGGCAGCCCCAGCATTTT. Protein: CASSLGAAGQPQHF.

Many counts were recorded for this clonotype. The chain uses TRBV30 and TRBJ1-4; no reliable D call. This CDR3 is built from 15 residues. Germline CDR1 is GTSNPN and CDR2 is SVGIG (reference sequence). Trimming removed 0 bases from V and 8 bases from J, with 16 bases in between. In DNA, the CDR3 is TGTGCCTGGAGTGTAGGCCGGGGTGTAAAGGAAAAACTGTTTTTT. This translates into CAWSVGRGVKEKLFF.

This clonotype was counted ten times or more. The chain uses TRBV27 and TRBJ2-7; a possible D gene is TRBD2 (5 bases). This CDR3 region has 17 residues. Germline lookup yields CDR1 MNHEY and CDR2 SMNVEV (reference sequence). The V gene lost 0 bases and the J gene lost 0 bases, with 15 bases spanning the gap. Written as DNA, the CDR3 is TGTGCCAGCAGTTTATCGTCCCGCGGGCCTTCCTCCTACGAGCAGTACTTC. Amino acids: CASSLSSRGPSSYEQYF.

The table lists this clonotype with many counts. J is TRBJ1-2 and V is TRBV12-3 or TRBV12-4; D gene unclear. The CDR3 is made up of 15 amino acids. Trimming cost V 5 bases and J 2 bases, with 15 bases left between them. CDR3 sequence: CASSRAGLGNYGYTF. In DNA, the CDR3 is TGTGCCAGCAGTCGTGCAGGACTGGGAAACTATGGCTACACCTTC.

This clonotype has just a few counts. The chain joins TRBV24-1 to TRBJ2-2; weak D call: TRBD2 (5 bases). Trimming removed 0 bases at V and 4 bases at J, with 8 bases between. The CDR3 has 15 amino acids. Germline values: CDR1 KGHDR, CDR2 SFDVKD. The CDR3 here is CATSDLIRGTGELFF. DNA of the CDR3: TGTGCCACCAGTGATTTGATCCGGGGCACCGGGGAGCTGTTTTTT.

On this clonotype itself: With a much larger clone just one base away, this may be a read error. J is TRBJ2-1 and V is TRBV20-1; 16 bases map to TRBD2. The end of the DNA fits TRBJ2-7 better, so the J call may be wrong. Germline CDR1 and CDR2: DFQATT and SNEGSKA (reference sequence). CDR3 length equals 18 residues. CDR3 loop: CSARVGTSGRATYNEQYF. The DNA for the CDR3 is TGCAGTGCTAGAGTCGGGACTAGCGGGAGGGCGACCTACAATGAGCAGTACTTC.

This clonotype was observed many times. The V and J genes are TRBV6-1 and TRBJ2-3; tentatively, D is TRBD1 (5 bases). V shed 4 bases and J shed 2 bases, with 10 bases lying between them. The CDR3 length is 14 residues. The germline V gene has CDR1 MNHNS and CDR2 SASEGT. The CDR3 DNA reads TGTGCCAGCAGTGGGACAAGAACCACAGATACGCAGTATTTT. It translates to CASSGTRTTDTQYF.

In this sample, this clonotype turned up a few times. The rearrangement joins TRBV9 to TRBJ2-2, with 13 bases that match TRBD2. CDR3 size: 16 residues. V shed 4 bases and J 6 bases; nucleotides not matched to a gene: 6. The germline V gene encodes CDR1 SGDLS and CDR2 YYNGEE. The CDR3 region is CASSLTSGRIAGELFF. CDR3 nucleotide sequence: TGTGCCAGCAGCCTGACTAGCGGGAGGATAGCCGGGGAGCTGTTTTTT.

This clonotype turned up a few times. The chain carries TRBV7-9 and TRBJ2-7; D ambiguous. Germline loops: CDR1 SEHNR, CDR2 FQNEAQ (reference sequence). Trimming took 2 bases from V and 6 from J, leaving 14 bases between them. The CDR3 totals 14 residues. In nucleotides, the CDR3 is TGTGCCAGCAGCTTAAGAGGCGGTAGGGTCGAGCAGTACTTC. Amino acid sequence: CASSLRGGRVEQYF.

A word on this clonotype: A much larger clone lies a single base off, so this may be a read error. The CDR3 loop is CSISGSYEQYF. The CDR3, as DNA: TGCAGCATTAGCGGCTCCTACGAGCAGTACTTC. The chain combines TRBV29-1 with TRBJ2-7, with a possible D match to TRBD2 (6 bases). Trimming shortened V by 8 bases and J by 0 bases, and 8 bases separated the two germline ends. The germline V gene has CDR1 SQVTM and CDR2 ANQGSEA. The CDR3 has 11 residues.

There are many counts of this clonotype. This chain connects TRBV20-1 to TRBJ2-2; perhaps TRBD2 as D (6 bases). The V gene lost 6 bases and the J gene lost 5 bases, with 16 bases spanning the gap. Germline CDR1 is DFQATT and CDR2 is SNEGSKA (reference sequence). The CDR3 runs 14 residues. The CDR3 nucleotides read TGCAGTGCCATGGGACCGACTAGGACCGGGGAGCTGTTTTTT. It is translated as CSAMGPTRTGELFF.

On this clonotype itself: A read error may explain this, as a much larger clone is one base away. The CDR3 protein is CTSSDRTSDDEQFF. In nucleotides, the CDR3 is TGTACCAGCAGCGACCGGACTAGCGACGATGAGCAGTTCTTC. The V gene is TRBV11-3, the J gene TRBJ2-1, with 9 nucleotides matching TRBD2. Germline V lookup: CDR1 SGHNT, CDR2 YENEEA. The CDR3 has 14 residues.

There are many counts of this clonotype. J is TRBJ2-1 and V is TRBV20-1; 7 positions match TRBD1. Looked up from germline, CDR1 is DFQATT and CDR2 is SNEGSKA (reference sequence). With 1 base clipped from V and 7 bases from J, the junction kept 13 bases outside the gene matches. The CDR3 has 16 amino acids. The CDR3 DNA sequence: TGCAGTGCTAGAGTGAGGGGACAGCTAAGGCATAATGAGCAGTTCTTC. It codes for CSARVRGQLRHNEQFF.

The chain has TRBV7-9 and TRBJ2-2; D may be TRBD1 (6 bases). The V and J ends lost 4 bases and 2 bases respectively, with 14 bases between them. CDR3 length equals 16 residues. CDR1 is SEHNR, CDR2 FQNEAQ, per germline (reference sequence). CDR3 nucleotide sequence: TGTGCCAGCAGCTCGCCGGGACACTTAAACACCGGGGAGCTGTTTTTT. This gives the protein CASSSPGHLNTGELFF.

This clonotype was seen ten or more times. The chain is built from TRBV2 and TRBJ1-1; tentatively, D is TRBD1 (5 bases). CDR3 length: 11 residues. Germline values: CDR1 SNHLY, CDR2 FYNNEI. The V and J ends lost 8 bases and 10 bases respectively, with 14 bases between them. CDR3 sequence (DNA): TGTGCCAGCGGGACCTCTCGGGGAGCTTTCTTT. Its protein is CASGTSRGAFF. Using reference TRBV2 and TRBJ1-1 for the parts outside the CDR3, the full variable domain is EPEVTQTPSHQVTQMGQEVILRCVPISNHLYFYWYRQILGQKVEFLVSFYNNEISEKSEIFDDQFSVERPDGSNFTLKIRSTKLEDSAMYFCASGTSRGAFFGQGTRLTVV.